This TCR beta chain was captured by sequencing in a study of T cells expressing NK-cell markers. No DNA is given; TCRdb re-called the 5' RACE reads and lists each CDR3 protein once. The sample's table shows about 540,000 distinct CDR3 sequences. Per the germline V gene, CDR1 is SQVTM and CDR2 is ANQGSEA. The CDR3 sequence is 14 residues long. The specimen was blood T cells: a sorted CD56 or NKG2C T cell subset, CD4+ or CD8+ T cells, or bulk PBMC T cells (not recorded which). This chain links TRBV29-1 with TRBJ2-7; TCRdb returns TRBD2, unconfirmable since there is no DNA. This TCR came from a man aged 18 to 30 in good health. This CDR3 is CSVETARGLYEQYF.